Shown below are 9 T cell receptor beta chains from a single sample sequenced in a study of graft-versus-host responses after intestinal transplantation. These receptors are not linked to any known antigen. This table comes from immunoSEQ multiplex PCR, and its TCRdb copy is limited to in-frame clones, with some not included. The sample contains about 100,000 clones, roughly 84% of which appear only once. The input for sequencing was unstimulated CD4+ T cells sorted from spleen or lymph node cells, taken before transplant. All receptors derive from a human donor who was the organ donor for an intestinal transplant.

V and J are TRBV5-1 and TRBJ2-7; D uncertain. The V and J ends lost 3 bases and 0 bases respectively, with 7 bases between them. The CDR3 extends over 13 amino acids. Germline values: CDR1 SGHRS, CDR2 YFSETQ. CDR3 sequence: CASSSWSSYEQYF. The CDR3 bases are TGCGCCAGCAGCTCCTGGTCCTCCTACGAGCAGTACTTC.

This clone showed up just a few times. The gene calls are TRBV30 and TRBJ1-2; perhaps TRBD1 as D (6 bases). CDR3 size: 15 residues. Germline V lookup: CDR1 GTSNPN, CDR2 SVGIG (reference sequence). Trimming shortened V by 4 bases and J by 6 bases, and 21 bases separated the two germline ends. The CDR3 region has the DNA TGTGCCTGGATCGTTAGCCTTGATACAGGGCATGGCTACACCTTC. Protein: CAWIVSLDTGHGYTF.

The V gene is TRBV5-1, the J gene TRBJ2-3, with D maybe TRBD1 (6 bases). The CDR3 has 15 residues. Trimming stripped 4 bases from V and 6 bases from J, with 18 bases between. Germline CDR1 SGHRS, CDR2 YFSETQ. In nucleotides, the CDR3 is TGCGCCAGCAGCATGGGGACATACGGGTTGGATACGCAGTATTTT. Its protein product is CASSMGTYGLDTQYF.

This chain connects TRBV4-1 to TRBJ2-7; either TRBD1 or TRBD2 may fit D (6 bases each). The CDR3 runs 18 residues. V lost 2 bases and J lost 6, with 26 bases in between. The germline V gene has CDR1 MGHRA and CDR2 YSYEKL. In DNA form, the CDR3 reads TGCGCCAGCAGCCAAACTCTCGATGGCGGGACAAGGAAACGCGAGCAGTACTTC. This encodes CASSQTLDGGTRKREQYF.

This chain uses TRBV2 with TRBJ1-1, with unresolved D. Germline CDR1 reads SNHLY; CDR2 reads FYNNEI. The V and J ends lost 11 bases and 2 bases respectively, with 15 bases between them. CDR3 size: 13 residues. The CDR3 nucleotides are TGTGCCTCCTCTTGGCAGTTAAACACTGAAGCTTTCTTT. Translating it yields CASSWQLNTEAFF.

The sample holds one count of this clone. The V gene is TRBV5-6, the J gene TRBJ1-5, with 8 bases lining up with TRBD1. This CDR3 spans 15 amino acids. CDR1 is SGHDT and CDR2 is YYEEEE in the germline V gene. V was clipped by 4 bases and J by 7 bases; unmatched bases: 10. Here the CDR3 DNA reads TGTGCCAGCAGCGCCGGGGACAGGCCGATCCAGCCCCAGCATTTT. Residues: CASSAGDRPIQPQHF.

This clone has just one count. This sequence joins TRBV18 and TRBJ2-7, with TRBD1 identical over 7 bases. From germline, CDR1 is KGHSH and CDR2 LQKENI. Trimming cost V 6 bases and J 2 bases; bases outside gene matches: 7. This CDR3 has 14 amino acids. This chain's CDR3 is CASSGQETTYEQYF. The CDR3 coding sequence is TGTGCCAGCTCCGGACAGGAGACTACCTACGAGCAGTACTTC.

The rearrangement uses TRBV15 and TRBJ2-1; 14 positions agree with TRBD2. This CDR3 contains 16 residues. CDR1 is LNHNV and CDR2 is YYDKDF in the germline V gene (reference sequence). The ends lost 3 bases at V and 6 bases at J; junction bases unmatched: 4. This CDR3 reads CATSSRLAGGPNEQFF. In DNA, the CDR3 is TGTGCCACCAGCAGCAGACTAGCGGGGGGGCCCAATGAGCAGTTCTTC.

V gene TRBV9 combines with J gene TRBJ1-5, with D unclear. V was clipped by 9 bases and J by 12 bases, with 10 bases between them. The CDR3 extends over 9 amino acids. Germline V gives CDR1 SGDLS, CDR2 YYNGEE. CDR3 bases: TGTGCCACTAAGCCGGGCCAGCATTTT. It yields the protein CATKPGQHF.